This TCR beta chain was identified in a study of monozygotic twins with inflammatory bowel disease. General study points: Discordant twins showed the same repertoire similarity as concordant twins, possibly from limited power.

CDR1 SGDLS and CDR2 YYNGEE come from the germline V gene. The CDR3 has 15 amino acids. Per donor there was one draw, yielding a blood sample of approximately 2.5 ml. As for this clonotype: Its target is not known.

Researchers used template switching to add UMIs featuring a 6-nucleotide sample barcode. TCRdb re-called the 5' RACE reads, yielding one record per CDR3 amino acid sequence without DNA. The data include approximately 400,000 distinct CDR3 sequences; the top ten clones carry around 2.4%. This receptor was identified in a human donor with ulcerative colitis or Crohn's disease, or a healthy co-twin of an affected twin (not recorded which). Sequencing used blood. J is TRBJ2-7 and V is TRBV9; TCRdb's D gene call, TRBD2, goes unchecked for lack of DNA. The CDR3 is CASSVDPSGVYEQYF.